Following are 17 T cell receptor beta chains from one sample sequenced in a study of blood T cell repertoires in COVID-19. The method was immunoSEQ multiplex PCR; TCRdb's version includes in-frame clones alone and lacks a portion of them. This sample has under 350,000 clones, with roughly 89% found just once. Sequencing was carried out using peripheral blood. The receptor set was obtained from a woman between 25 and 40 years old with COVID-19, enrolled during active disease.

This clone was observed a single time. This chain joins TRBV21-1 and TRBJ1-5; the table's TRBD1 call for D was not verified on the DNA. TRBV21-1 is a recognized pseudogene. This CDR3 is built from 18 residues. CDR3 in DNA: TGTGCCAGCAGCAAACCTCTGGCAGGGCTGAAAAGCAATCAGCCCCAGCATTTT. Protein sequence: CASSKPLAGLKSNQPQHF.

In this sample, this clone turned up once. The chain combines TRBV7-2 with TRBJ1-1, with a tentative D call TRBD1 (5 bases). V lost 8 bases to trimming and J lost 0 bases, with 16 bases between them. The germline gives CDR1 SGHTA, CDR2 FQGNSA. CDR3 length equals 15 residues. CDR3 coding DNA: TGTGCCAGCCTCCCCCAAGGGGCCTTGAACACTGAAGCTTTCTTT. Protein: CASLPQGALNTEAFF.

The CDR3 protein is CASSRPLAGYEQYF. The CDR3 coding sequence is TGTGCCAGCAGCAGACCCCTAGCTGGATACGAGCAGTACTTC. The chain recombines TRBV2 with TRBJ2-7, with D possibly matching TRBD2 (5 bases). V shed 6 bases and J shed 4 bases, with 16 bases lying between them. Germline lookup yields CDR1 SNHLY and CDR2 FYNNEI. The length of the CDR3 is 14 residues.

The CDR3 DNA reads TGTGCCTGGAGTGTACTTGGGGGGGCTGAAAACATTCAGTACTTC. Its protein is CAWSVLGGAENIQYF. This chain joins TRBV30 and TRBJ2-4; TRBD2 is a possible D gene (7 bases). V was pared by 0 bases and J by 5 bases, with 14 bases between. The CDR3 length is 15 residues. Germline lookup yields CDR1 GTSNPN and CDR2 SVGIG (reference sequence). The full variable domain, in which reference TRBV30 and TRBJ2-4 provide the parts outside the CDR3, is SQTIHQWPATLVQPVGSPLSLECTVEGTSNPNLYWYRQAAGRGLQLLFYSVGIGQISSEVPQNLSASRPQDRQFILSSKKLLLSDSGFYLCAWSVLGGAENIQYFGAGTRLSVL.

This clone came up once. The chain has TRBV3-1 (or the pseudogene TRBV3-2) and TRBJ2-5, with 7 bases identical to TRBD2. V dropped 5 bases and J dropped 5; count of bases not matched to a gene: 8. The CDR3 consists of 14 residues. Germline loops: CDR1 LGHDT, CDR2 YNNKEL (reference sequence). CDR3 bases: TGTGCCAGCAGCTCCGGGGGGTTTGGTGAGACCCAGTACTTC. This sequence encodes CASSSGGFGETQYF.

The V call is TRBV7-3, the J call TRBJ1-1, with D hard to call. This CDR3 contains 13 residues. The germline V gene has CDR1 SGHTA and CDR2 FQGTGA. Trimming took 4 bases from V and 6 from J, leaving 12 bases between them. The CDR3 DNA follows: TGTGCCAGCAGCTCCACCGGGTCGGCTGAAGCTTTCTTT. Translated: CASSSTGSAEAFF.

This clone appeared a single time. The V and J genes are TRBV7-2 and TRBJ2-5; no firm D call. Germline V gene data show CDR1 as SGHTA and CDR2 as FQGNSA. The CDR3 covers 13 residues. The germline V and J ends were trimmed by 7 bases and 2 bases, with 11 bases remaining between them. The chain's CDR3 is CASTPGSQETQYF. In DNA form, the CDR3 reads TGTGCCAGCACCCCTGGCAGTCAAGAGACCCAGTACTTC.

The chain has TRBV6-4 and TRBJ2-5, with D possibly matching TRBD1 (6 bases). Per the germline V gene, CDR1 is MRHNA and CDR2 is SNTAGT. V gave up 2 bases and J gave up 5 bases, with 18 bases separating them. The CDR3 spans 16 residues. CDR3 in amino acids: CASSDQGQPSGETQYF. The CDR3 DNA reads as TGTGCCAGCAGTGACCAAGGACAGCCATCCGGGGAGACCCAGTACTTC.

As to this clone: The same CDR3 also results from other DNA sequences found in this sample. The chain combines TRBV27 with TRBJ2-1; no clear D gene. The CDR3 loop spans 11 amino acids. Trimming left V 5 bases short and J 3 bases short, with 2 bases between. Germline V gene lookup returns CDR1 MNHEY and CDR2 SMNVEV (reference sequence). DNA for the CDR3: TGTGCCAGCAGTCACTACAATGAGCAGTTCTTC. It encodes CASSHYNEQFF.

The chain joins TRBV19 to TRBJ1-5, with D possibly matching TRBD1 (5 bases). CDR3 length: 16 amino acids. CDR1 and CDR2 from the germline V gene are LNHDA and SQIVND (reference sequence). V was cut by 3 bases and J by 0 bases, with 12 bases left in between. DNA for the CDR3: TGTGCCAGTAGTATTGGGTGGGGCTATAGCAATCAGCCCCAGCATTTT. It yields the protein CASSIGWGYSNQPQHF.

The gene calls are TRBV6-6 and TRBJ1-5; possible D gene TRBD1, 5 bases. From germline, CDR1 is MNHNY and CDR2 SVGAGI (reference sequence). The CDR3 covers 14 residues. Trimming cost V 6 bases and J 3 bases, with 12 bases left between them. The CDR3 sequence: CASSPDSLNQPQHF. The CDR3 coding sequence is TGTGCCAGCAGCCCCGACAGCCTCAATCAGCCCCAGCATTTT.

At least ten counts were recorded for this clone. CDR3 loop: CATPQPELAGSETQYF. The DNA of the CDR3 is TGTGCCACCCCGCAGCCGGAACTAGCGGGGTCAGAGACCCAGTACTTC. The chain uses TRBV6-4 and TRBJ2-5; 10 nucleotides align to TRBD2. J gave up 4 bases and V 10 bases, and 15 bases lay outside the gene matches. The CDR3 is 16 residues long. In germline, CDR1 is MRHNA, CDR2 SNTAGT.

The rearrangement uses TRBV5-5 and TRBJ1-5; D not resolved. V lost 1 base and J lost 4, with 9 bases in between. This CDR3 contains 14 residues. CDR1 SGHKS and CDR2 YYEKEE come from the germline V gene (reference sequence). The DNA of the CDR3 is TGTGCCAGCAGCTTGAACAGCGGAAATCAGCCCCAGCATTTT. As protein: CASSLNSGNQPQHF. The variable domain in full, completed from reference TRBV5-5 and TRBJ1-5, reads DAGVTQSPTHLIKTRGQQVTLRCSPISGHKSVSWYQQVLGQGPQFIFQYYEKEERGRGNFPDRFSARQFPNYSSELNVNALLLGDSALYLCASSLNSGNQPQHFGDGTRLSIL.

This clone was observed a handful of times. The V and J genes are TRBV7-2 and TRBJ1-1, with D possibly TRBD1 on 5 matching bases. V gave up 3 bases and J gave up 2 bases, with 10 bases separating them. The CDR3 totals 14 residues. Germline V gives CDR1 SGHTA, CDR2 FQGNSA. The CDR3 DNA follows: TGTGCCAGCAGCTTCTTAGGGGTTAACACTGAAGCTTTCTTT. The encoded protein is CASSFLGVNTEAFF.

V and J are TRBV5-5 and TRBJ1-3, with 7 bases identical to TRBD1. This CDR3 contains 14 residues. The junction had 8 bases not matched to a gene; V was cut back by 5 bases and J by 6 bases. Germline V lookup: CDR1 SGHKS, CDR2 YYEKEE (reference sequence). The DNA of the CDR3 is TGTGCCAGCAGACCTGGACAGGCCACAAACACCATATATTTT. This gives the protein CASRPGQATNTIYF.

The chain links TRBV19 to TRBJ1-1, with D possibly being TRBD1 (5 bases). The CDR3 has 13 amino acids. V lost 5 bases, J lost 1 base, and 8 bases lay in between. Germline V gene lookup returns CDR1 LNHDA and CDR2 SQIVND (reference sequence). CDR3 sequence (DNA): TGTGCCAGTAGTGCGGGGCCGAACACTGAAGCTTTCTTT. Its protein product is CASSAGPNTEAFF.

This chain links TRBV11-3 with TRBJ2-2, with 8 bases that match TRBD1. The CDR3 extends over 15 amino acids. V trimming: 5 bases; J trimming: 4 bases; junction bases outside the gene matches: 6. Per germline, CDR1 SGHNT and CDR2 YENEEA. DNA of the CDR3: TGTGCCAGCAGCGCCCCGGACAGGGTCACCGGGGAGCTGTTTTTT. Encoded protein: CASSAPDRVTGELFF.